These 20 T cell receptor beta chains share one sample of origin, sequenced in a study of somatic mutations in cytotoxic T cells in rheumatoid arthritis. Assay: immunoSEQ multiplex PCR; the TCRdb copy retains only in-frame clones and omits some. The table records approximately 10,000 clones, around nine tenths of them present only once. Sequenced material: CD8+ T cells sorted from blood. All receptors come from a woman aged 18-35 years with rheumatoid arthritis.

This CDR3 reads CASSPPSAGGPNEQFF. The CDR3 bases are TGTGCCAGCTCACCACCTTCAGCGGGGGGGCCTAATGAGCAGTTCTTC. J is TRBJ2-1 and V is TRBV18; 10 nucleotides align to TRBD2. The V gene's germline CDR1 is KGHSH and CDR2 LQKENI. This CDR3 has 16 amino acids. With V trimmed by 0 bases and J by 7 bases, 6 bases remained unmatched.

The chain uses TRBV7-8 and TRBJ1-5; perhaps TRBD1 as D (6 bases). Germline-derived CDR1 and CDR2 are SGHVS and FQNEAQ. The V gene lost 5 bases and the J gene lost 2 bases, with 16 bases spanning the gap. The CDR3 length is 16 residues. This CDR3 reads CASSAGTPGGNQPQHF. The CDR3 DNA is TGTGCCAGCAGCGCCGGGACACCCGGAGGCAATCAGCCCCAGCATTTT.

The V call is TRBV14, the J call TRBJ1-1; no clear D gene. This CDR3 region has 16 residues. Looked up from germline, CDR1 is SGHDN and CDR2 is FVKESK. V dropped 0 bases and J dropped 4 bases, with 15 bases sitting between them. CDR3 protein: CASSQDRLGEGTEAFF. DNA for the CDR3: TGTGCCAGCAGCCAAGATCGTTTGGGCGAGGGCACTGAAGCTTTCTTT.

This chain connects TRBV9 to TRBJ2-7; the match to TRBD1 covers 9 bases. The CDR3 length is 15 residues. The ends lost 4 bases at V and 4 bases at J; junction bases unmatched: 9. Per the germline V gene, CDR1 is SGDLS and CDR2 is YYNGEE. The DNA of the CDR3 is TGTGCCAGCAGCCCCTCCGGGACAGGGAGATACGAGCAGTACTTC. Translation: CASSPSGTGRYEQYF.

The chain couples TRBV2 to TRBJ2-3; maybe TRBD1 (5 bases). From germline, CDR1 is SNHLY and CDR2 FYNNEI. Trimming cost V 7 bases and J 4 bases, with 12 bases left between them. This CDR3 has 13 amino acids. This CDR3 is CASTNRRADTQYF. CDR3 in DNA: TGTGCCAGCACTAACAGGCGCGCAGATACGCAGTATTTT.

The V call is TRBV4-1, the J call TRBJ2-7, with a weak D call TRBD1 (5 bases). Germline V gives CDR1 MGHRA, CDR2 YSYEKL. Deletions cut 1 base from V and 2 bases from J, with 9 bases between. CDR3 size: 14 residues. The CDR3 DNA reads TGCGCCAGCAGCCAAGTTTGGGGCCCCTACGAGCAGTACTTC. It codes for CASSQVWGPYEQYF.

This rearrangement joins TRBV14 to TRBJ1-1, with D possibly being TRBD1 (5 bases). V lost 5 bases and J 0 bases, leaving 19 bases between the germline ends. The CDR3 has 17 residues. CDR1 and CDR2 (germline): SGHDN, FVKESK. Written as DNA, the CDR3 is TGTGCCAGCAGCTCCCCCGGGGGGTCAGGAATGAACACTGAAGCTTTCTTT. Protein sequence: CASSSPGGSGMNTEAFF.

The chain has TRBV6-5 and TRBJ1-1; D possibly corresponds to TRBD1 (6 bases). Germline CDR1 and CDR2: MNHEY and SVGAGI. The V gene lost 0 bases and the J gene lost 1 base, with 6 bases spanning the gap. CDR3 length: 14 residues. The CDR3 here is CASSYSTGNTEAFF. The CDR3 DNA reads TGTGCCAGCAGTTACTCGACAGGGAACACTGAAGCTTTCTTT.

V is TRBV9 and J is TRBJ1-4; 10 nucleotides match TRBD1. Trimming at V came to 4 bases and at J to 0 bases, leaving 12 bases not matched to a gene. The CDR3 spans 19 residues. Germline CDR1 SGDLS, CDR2 YYNGEE. CDR3 in amino acids: CASSTRDRGNVATNEKLFF. CDR3 DNA: TGTGCCAGCAGCACCCGGGACAGGGGAAACGTTGCAACTAATGAAAAACTGTTTTTT.

The chain uses TRBV19 and TRBJ1-1, with D unresolved. Germline values: CDR1 LNHDA, CDR2 SQIVND (reference sequence). Trimming pared 5 bases from V and 8 bases from J, leaving 12 bases between. The CDR3 has 12 amino acids. CDR3 in DNA: TGTGCCAGTAGTTTTGGGCGCCGGGAAGCTTTCTTT. It yields the protein CASSFGRREAFF.

The rearrangement uses TRBV9 and TRBJ2-2; D call uncertain. The V end was cut by 0 bases, the J end by 2 bases, with 8 bases between. CDR1 is SGDLS, CDR2 YYNGEE, per germline. CDR3 length: 15 amino acids. Here the CDR3 DNA reads TGTGCCAGCAGCGTAGATGGCAGAAACACCGGGGAGCTGTTTTTT. It yields the protein CASSVDGRNTGELFF.

This clone occurred a few times. J is TRBJ1-1 and V is TRBV4-1; no clear D. V shed 0 bases and J shed 4 bases, with 12 bases lying between them. The germline CDR1 and CDR2 sequences are MGHRA and YSYEKL. The CDR3 is 15 residues long. CDR3 DNA: TGCGCCAGCAGCCAAGATCGGGAAGGTTTCACTGAAGCTTTCTTT. Amino acid sequence: CASSQDREGFTEAFF.

V and J are TRBV4-2 and TRBJ2-7; no clear D. Germline lookup yields CDR1 LGHNA and CDR2 YNFKEQ. V gave up 1 base and J gave up 3 bases, with 7 bases separating them. The CDR3 is made up of 13 amino acids. CDR3 sequence (DNA): TGTGCCAGCAGCCAAGCCGACAACTACGAGCAGTACTTC. The encoded protein is CASSQADNYEQYF.

CDR3 coding DNA: TGTGCCACCACCAGAACCCAGGGGAGCTACAATGAGCAGTTCTTC. It yields the protein CATTRTQGSYNEQFF. The chain has TRBV19 and TRBJ2-1, with a possible D match to TRBD1 (6 bases). Between the trimmed V and J ends, which lost 10 bases and 3 bases, there was a span of 19 bases. This CDR3 comprises 15 residues. From germline, CDR1 is LNHDA and CDR2 SQIVND (reference sequence).

V usage is TRBV4-2 and J usage is TRBJ2-7; TRBD2 agrees at 11 bases. Germline values: CDR1 LGHNA, CDR2 YNFKEQ. Losses at the gene ends were 1 base for V and 4 bases for J; bases not matched to a gene: 12. The CDR3 loop spans 18 amino acids. The CDR3 nucleotides read TGTGCCAGCAGCCAAGCCCTTCAGACTAGCGGGGCCTCATACGAGCAGTACTTC. As protein: CASSQALQTSGASYEQYF.

This chain links TRBV9 with TRBJ2-2; TRBD2 agrees at 12 bases. The CDR3 sequence is 17 residues long. The V gene end was trimmed by 4 bases and the J gene end by 6 bases; junction bases not matched to a gene: 10. The germline CDR1 and CDR2 sequences are SGDLS and YYNGEE. In nucleotides, the CDR3 is TGTGCCAGCAGCATAAACCTAGCGGGAGGGAATGCCGGGGAGCTGTTTTTT. Its protein product is CASSINLAGGNAGELFF.

The CDR3 spells CASSQEGEAFFLNEQFF. The CDR3, as DNA: TGTGCCAGCAGCCAAGAAGGCGAGGCGTTTTTCCTCAATGAGCAGTTCTTC. The chain uses TRBV14 and TRBJ2-1; no clear D. Germline loops: CDR1 SGHDN, CDR2 FVKESK. Trimming stripped 0 bases from V and 6 bases from J, with 18 bases between. The length of the CDR3 is 17 residues.

The chain carries TRBV5-5 and TRBJ1-5; no definite D call. V was pared by 0 bases and J by 6 bases, with 4 bases between. Germline loops: CDR1 SGHKS, CDR2 YYEKEE (reference sequence). The length of the CDR3 is 12 residues. The CDR3, as DNA: TGTGCCAGCAGCTTGGGTAGTCAGCCCCAGCATTTT. This gives the protein CASSLGSQPQHF.

The CDR3 loop is CASSLGPLPVAGNTIYF. DNA for the CDR3: TGTGCCAGCAGCTTAGGCCCCCTCCCGGTAGCTGGAAACACCATATATTTT. This chain joins TRBV7-9 and TRBJ1-3; D ambiguous. The V and J ends lost 1 base and 2 bases respectively, with 15 bases between them. The germline V gene has CDR1 SEHNR and CDR2 FQNEAQ (reference sequence). This CDR3 has 17 residues.

The V call is TRBV10-3, the J call TRBJ2-5, with 9 bases lining up with TRBD2. CDR1 and CDR2 (germline): ENHRY, SYGVKD. J gave up 5 bases and V 0 bases, and 4 bases lay outside the gene matches. This CDR3 spans 15 amino acids. In nucleotides, the CDR3 is TGTGCCATCAGTGAGTCGGTAGCGGGAGAGGAGACCCAGTACTTC. Residues: CAISESVAGEETQYF.